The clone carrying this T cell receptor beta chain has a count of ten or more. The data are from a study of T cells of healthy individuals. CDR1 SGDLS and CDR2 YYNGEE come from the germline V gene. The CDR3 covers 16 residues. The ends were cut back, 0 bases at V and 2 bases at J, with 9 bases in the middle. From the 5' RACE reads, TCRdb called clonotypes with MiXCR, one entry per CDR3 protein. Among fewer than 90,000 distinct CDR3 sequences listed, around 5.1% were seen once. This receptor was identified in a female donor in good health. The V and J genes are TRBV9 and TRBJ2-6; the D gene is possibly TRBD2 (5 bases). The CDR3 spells CASSVDRGTGANVLTF. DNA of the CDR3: TGTGCCAGCAGCGTAGACCGGGGAACTGGGGCCAACGTCCTGACTTTC. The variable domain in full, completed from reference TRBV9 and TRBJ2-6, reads DSGVTQTPKHLITATGQRVTLRCSPRSGDLSVYWYQQSLDQGLQFLIQYYNGEERAKGNILERFSAQQFPDLHSELNLSSLELGDSALYFCASSVDRGTGANVLTFGAGSRLTVL.